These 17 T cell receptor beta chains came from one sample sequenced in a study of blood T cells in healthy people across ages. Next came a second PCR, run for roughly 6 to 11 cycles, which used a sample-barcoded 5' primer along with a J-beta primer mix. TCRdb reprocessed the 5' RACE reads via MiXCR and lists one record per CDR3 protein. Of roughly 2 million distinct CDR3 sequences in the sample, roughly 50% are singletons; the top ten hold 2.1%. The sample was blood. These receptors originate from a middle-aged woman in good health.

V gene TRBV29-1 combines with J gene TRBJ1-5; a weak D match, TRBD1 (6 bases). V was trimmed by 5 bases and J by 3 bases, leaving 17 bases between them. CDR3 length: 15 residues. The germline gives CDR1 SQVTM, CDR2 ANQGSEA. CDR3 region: CSVSNTGGPNQPQHF. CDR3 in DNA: TGCAGCGTTTCAAACACGGGGGGCCCCAATCAGCCCCAGCATTTT.

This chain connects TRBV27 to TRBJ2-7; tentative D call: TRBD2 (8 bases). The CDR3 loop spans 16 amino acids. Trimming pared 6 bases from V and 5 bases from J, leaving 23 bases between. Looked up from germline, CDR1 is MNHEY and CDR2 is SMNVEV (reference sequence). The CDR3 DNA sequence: TGTGCCAGCAGCCCTTTATCCGCCGGGAGGGGGCACGAGCAGTACTTC. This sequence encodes CASSPLSAGRGHEQYF.

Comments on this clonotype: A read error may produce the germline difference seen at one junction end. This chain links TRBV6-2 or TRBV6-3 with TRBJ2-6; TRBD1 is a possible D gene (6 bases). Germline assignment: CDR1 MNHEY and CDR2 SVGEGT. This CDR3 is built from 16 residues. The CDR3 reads CASSVYQGSGANVLSF. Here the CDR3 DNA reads TGTGCCAGCAGTGTGTATCAGGGGTCTGGGGCCAACGTCCTGAGTTTC.

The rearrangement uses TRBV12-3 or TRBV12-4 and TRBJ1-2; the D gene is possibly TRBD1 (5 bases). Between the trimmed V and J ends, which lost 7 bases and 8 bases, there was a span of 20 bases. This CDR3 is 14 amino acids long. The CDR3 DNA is TGTGCCAGCAATCCGGGACGGGGTATTTACGGCTACACCTTC. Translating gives CASNPGRGIYGYTF.

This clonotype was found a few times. The CDR3 DNA reads as TGCGCCAGCAGCTTCAAAACAGGGGGCAGGGAGACCCAGTACTTC. As protein: CASSFKTGGRETQYF. The rearrangement joins TRBV5-1 to TRBJ2-5; TRBD1 agrees at 9 bases. V lost 2 bases, J lost 5 bases, and 7 bases stayed unmatched. CDR3 length: 15 amino acids. Per the germline V gene, CDR1 is SGHRS and CDR2 is YFSETQ.

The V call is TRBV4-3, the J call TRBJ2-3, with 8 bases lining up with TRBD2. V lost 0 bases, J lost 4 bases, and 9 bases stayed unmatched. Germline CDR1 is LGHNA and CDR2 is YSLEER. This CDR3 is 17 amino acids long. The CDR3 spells CASSQDMSPSGSDTQYF. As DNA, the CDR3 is TGCGCCAGCAGCCAAGATATGTCGCCTAGCGGGTCAGATACGCAGTATTTT.

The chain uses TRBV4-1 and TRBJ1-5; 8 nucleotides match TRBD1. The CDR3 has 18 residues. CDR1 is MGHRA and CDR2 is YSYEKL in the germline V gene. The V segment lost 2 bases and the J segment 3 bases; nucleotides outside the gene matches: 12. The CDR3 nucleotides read TGCGCCAGCAGCCAATCGGACAGGGACCCTGCTCCCAATCAGCCCCAGCATTTT. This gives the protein CASSQSDRDPAPNQPQHF.

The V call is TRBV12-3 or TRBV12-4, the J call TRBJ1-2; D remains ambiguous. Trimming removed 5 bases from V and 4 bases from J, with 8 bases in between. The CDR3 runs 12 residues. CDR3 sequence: CASSLTPYGYTF. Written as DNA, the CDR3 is TGTGCCAGCAGTCTTACGCCCTATGGCTACACCTTC.

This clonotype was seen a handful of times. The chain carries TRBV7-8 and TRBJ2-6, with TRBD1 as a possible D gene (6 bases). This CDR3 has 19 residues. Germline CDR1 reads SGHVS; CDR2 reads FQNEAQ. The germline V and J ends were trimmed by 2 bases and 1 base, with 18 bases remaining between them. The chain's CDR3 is CASSLWSGHEDSGANVLTF. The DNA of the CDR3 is TGTGCCAGCAGCTTATGGTCGGGACACGAAGATTCTGGGGCCAACGTCCTGACTTTC.

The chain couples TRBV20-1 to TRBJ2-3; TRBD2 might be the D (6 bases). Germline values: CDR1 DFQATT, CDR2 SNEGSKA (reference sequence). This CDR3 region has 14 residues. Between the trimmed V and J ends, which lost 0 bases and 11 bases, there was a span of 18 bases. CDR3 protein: CSARDRGTGLMQYF. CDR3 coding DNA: TGCAGTGCTAGAGATAGGGGAACAGGACTAATGCAGTATTTT.

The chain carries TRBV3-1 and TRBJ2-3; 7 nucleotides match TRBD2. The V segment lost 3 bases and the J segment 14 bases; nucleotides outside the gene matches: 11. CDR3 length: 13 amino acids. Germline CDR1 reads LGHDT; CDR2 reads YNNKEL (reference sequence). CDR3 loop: CASSHAGGEERYF. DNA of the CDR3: TGTGCCAGCAGCCACGCTGGGGGGGAAGAACGGTATTTT.

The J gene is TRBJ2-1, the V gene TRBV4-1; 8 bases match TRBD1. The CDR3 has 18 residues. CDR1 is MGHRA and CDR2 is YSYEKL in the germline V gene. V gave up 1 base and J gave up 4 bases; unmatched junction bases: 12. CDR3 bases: TGCGCCAGCAGCCAAGTAATAGGCCGACAGGGGAAGTACAATGAGCAGTTCTTC. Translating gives CASSQVIGRQGKYNEQFF.

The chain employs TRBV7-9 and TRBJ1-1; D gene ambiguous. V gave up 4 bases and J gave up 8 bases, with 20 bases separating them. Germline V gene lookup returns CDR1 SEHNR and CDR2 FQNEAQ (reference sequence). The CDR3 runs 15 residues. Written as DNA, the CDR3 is TGTGCCAGCAGCTCCTTTGGGAGGGTGGAGAAAGAAGCTTTCTTT. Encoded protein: CASSSFGRVEKEAFF.

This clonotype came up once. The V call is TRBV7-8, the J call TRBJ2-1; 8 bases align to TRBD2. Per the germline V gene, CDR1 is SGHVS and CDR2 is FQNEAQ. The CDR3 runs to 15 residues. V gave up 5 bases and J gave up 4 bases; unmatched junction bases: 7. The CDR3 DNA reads TGTGCCAGCAGCCTTAGCGGGAAAACATACAATGAGCAGTTCTTC. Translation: CASSLSGKTYNEQFF.

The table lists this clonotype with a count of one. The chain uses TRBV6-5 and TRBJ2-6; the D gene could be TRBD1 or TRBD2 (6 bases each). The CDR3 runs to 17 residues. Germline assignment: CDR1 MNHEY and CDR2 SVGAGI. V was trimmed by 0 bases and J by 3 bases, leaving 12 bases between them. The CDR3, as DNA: TGTGCCAGCAGTTACTCGATGGGGGGCATTGGGGCCAACGTCCTGACTTTC. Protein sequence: CASSYSMGGIGANVLTF.

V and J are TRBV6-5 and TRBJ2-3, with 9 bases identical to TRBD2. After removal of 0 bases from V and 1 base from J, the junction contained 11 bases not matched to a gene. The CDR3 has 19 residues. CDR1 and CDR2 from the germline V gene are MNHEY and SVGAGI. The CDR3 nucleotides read TGTGCCAGCAGTTACTCACAGCGGGGGGCCTCTCGGGGCACAGATACGCAGTATTTT. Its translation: CASSYSQRGASRGTDTQYF.

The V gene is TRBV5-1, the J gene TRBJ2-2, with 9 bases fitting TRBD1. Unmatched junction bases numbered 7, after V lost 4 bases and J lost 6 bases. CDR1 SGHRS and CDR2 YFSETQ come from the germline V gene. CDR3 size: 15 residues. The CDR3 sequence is CASSPTGGLAGELFF. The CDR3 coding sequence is TGCGCCAGCAGCCCGACAGGGGGATTGGCCGGGGAGCTGTTTTTT.